A single sample is the source of the 25 T cell receptor beta chains below, sequenced in a study of cytomegalovirus exposure and HLA in healthy donors. PCR employed 60 Vbeta and 13 Jbeta primers. Assay: immunoSEQ multiplex PCR; the TCRdb copy retains only in-frame clones and omits some. Among about 110,000 clones listed, over 60% were seen once. Sequences were obtained from PBMCs. These receptors came from a woman aged 30 to 39 in good health and CMV-seronegative.

This chain joins TRBV7-9 and TRBJ2-1, with 7 bases that match TRBD2. The CDR3 extends over 14 amino acids. Per germline, CDR1 SEHNR and CDR2 FQNEAQ (reference sequence). With V trimmed by 5 bases and J by 6 bases, 7 bases remained unmatched. This chain's CDR3 is CASSGSGVFNEQFF. CDR3 bases: TGTGCCAGCAGCGGGAGCGGGGTCTTCAATGAGCAGTTCTTC.

This clone was seen only a few times. The rearrangement joins TRBV5-1 to TRBJ1-2, with TRBD1 matching over 9 bases. Trimming cost V 0 bases and J 2 bases; bases outside gene matches: 5. This CDR3 region has 16 residues. CDR1 and CDR2 from the germline V gene are SGHRS and YFSETQ. DNA for the CDR3: TGCGCCAGCAGCTTGGGTACAGGGGGCGAAAACTATGGCTACACCTTC. It encodes CASSLGTGGENYGYTF.

The rearrangement links TRBV5-1 to TRBJ1-1; TRBD1 matches at 8 bases. Unmatched junction bases numbered 8, after V lost 1 base and J lost 3 bases. The length of the CDR3 is 16 residues. Per germline, CDR1 SGHRS and CDR2 YFSETQ. Written as DNA, the CDR3 is TGCGCCAGCAGCTTGCCTTTACAGGGGGAATACACTGAAGCTTTCTTT. Amino acid sequence: CASSLPLQGEYTEAFF.

The genes are TRBV29-1 and TRBJ2-5, with 7 bases matching TRBD1. This CDR3 has 13 residues. In germline, CDR1 is SQVTM, CDR2 ANQGSEA. The trim removed 4 bases at V and 2 bases at J, leaving 4 bases unmatched. As DNA, the CDR3 is TGCAGCGTTGGGGACAGACCACAAGAGACCCAGTACTTC. The encoded protein is CSVGDRPQETQYF. The variable domain in full, with the rest retrieved from reference TRBV29-1 and TRBJ2-5, is SAVISQKPSRDICQRGTSLTIQCQVDSQVTMMFWYRQQPGQSLTLIATANQGSEATYESGFVIDKFPISRPNLTFSTLTVSNMSPEDSSIYLCSVGDRPQETQYFGPGTRLLVL.

The CDR3 nucleotides are TGTGCCAGCAGCTTACAAGGTCAGGCCTCCTACGAGCAGTACTTC. Encoded protein: CASSLQGQASYEQYF. The chain combines TRBV7-2 with TRBJ2-7, with D unresolved. Trimming cost V 2 bases and J 0 bases, with 11 bases left between them. Germline V CDR1 and CDR2: SGHTA, FQGNSA. There are 15 residues in the CDR3.

This chain connects TRBV29-1 to TRBJ1-2; a possible D gene is TRBD1 (6 bases). The germline V and J ends were trimmed by 7 bases and 4 bases, with 10 bases remaining between them. The CDR3 contains 11 residues. Germline loops: CDR1 SQVTM, CDR2 ANQGSEA. Written as DNA, the CDR3 is TGCAGCGCTTTAGGGGGCTATGGCTACACCTTC. Its protein is CSALGGYGYTF.

The V call is TRBV23-1, the J call TRBJ1-5; 7 nucleotides agree with TRBD1. TRBV23-1 is identified as an open reading frame with a role that is uncertain. Trimming removed 2 bases from V and 3 bases from J; junction bases left unmatched: 7. The CDR3 totals 16 residues. The CDR3 DNA reads TGCGCCAGCAGTCAAACCACAGGGGCCCCCAATCAGCCCCAGCATTTT. As protein: CASSQTTGAPNQPQHF.

Remarks on this clone: The junction departs from the called germline gene at one end, perhaps through a read error. V gene TRBV29-1 combines with J gene TRBJ2-5; TRBD1 agrees at 8 bases. The germline gives CDR1 SQVTM, CDR2 ANQGSEA. This CDR3 has 14 residues. The CDR3 DNA reads TGCGGCGTCAGCAGGGGACAGGCTCGAGAGACCCAGTACTTC. Encoded protein: CGVSRGQARETQYF.

This chain connects TRBV9 to TRBJ2-1, with 7 bases identical to TRBD1. The germline CDR1 and CDR2 sequences are SGDLS and YYNGEE. V trimming: 4 bases; J trimming: 5 bases; junction bases outside the gene matches: 12. The CDR3 spans 16 residues. The chain's CDR3 is CASSPQTGSTHNEQFF. The CDR3, as DNA: TGTGCCAGCAGCCCCCAGACAGGGTCGACACACAATGAGCAGTTCTTC.

This clone was recorded once. The V and J genes are TRBV15 and TRBJ2-2; D is perhaps TRBD2 (5 bases). CDR3 size: 14 residues. V was clipped by 5 bases and J by 4 bases, with 11 bases between them. CDR1 is LNHNV, CDR2 YYDKDF, per germline (reference sequence). The DNA of the CDR3 is TGTGCCACCAGCGCTAGGACTGGCACCGGGGAGCTGTTTTTT. Residues: CATSARTGTGELFF.

V is TRBV29-1 and J is TRBJ2-3, with 8 positions matching TRBD2. Germline lookup yields CDR1 SQVTM and CDR2 ANQGSEA. The CDR3 sequence is 15 residues long. The J segment lost 2 bases and the V segment lost 4 bases, leaving 8 bases of the junction unmatched. CDR3 sequence: CSVVPTGGNTDTQYF. The CDR3 region has the DNA TGCAGCGTTGTTCCCACGGGAGGGAACACAGATACGCAGTATTTT.

This clone showed up just once. V is TRBV4-3 and J is TRBJ2-3; TRBD1 matches at 7 bases. Germline CDR1 reads LGHNA; CDR2 reads YSLEER. Trimming at V came to 1 base and at J to 4 bases, leaving 2 bases not matched to a gene. This CDR3 contains 14 residues. The CDR3 nucleotides are TGCGCCAGCAGCCAAGGAAGGGGGCCAGATACGCAGTATTTT. Its translation is CASSQGRGPDTQYF.

The chain uses TRBV5-5 and TRBJ1-5; no clear D gene. Trimming stripped 3 bases from V and 7 bases from J, with 14 bases between. Per the germline V gene, CDR1 is SGHKS and CDR2 is YYEKEE (reference sequence). The CDR3 extends over 14 amino acids. The DNA for the CDR3 is TGTGCCAGCAGCTCCCTAGGGTCGGGACAGCCCCAGCATTTT. This sequence encodes CASSSLGSGQPQHF.

The chain joins TRBV28 to TRBJ1-2; 11 bases are shared with TRBD1. The length of the CDR3 is 14 residues. In germline, CDR1 is MDHEN, CDR2 SYDVKM. Losses at the gene ends were 5 bases for V and 7 bases for J; bases not matched to a gene: 6. The CDR3 here is CASSPGTGGSGYTF. CDR3 nucleotide sequence: TGTGCCAGCAGTCCAGGGACAGGGGGGAGTGGCTACACCTTC.

J is TRBJ1-1 and V is TRBV5-8; possible D gene TRBD1, 5 bases. Trimming left V 6 bases short and J 1 base short, with 25 bases between. The CDR3 is 18 residues long. The germline gives CDR1 SGHTS, CDR2 YDEGEE. CDR3 bases: TGTGCCAGCATTCCCACCCCCCCTTGGACATTTACGAACACTGAAGCTTTCTTT. Protein sequence: CASIPTPPWTFTNTEAFF.

A remark on this clone: This same CDR3 is encoded by further DNA sequences in the sample. The V call is TRBV19, the J call TRBJ1-1; possibly TRBD1 for D (6 bases). Trimming stripped 9 bases from V and 7 bases from J, with 12 bases between. Germline assignment: CDR1 LNHDA and CDR2 SQIVND (reference sequence). The CDR3 consists of 11 residues. The DNA of the CDR3 is TGTGCCAGCCCCCAAGGGGGTGAAGCTTTCTTT. Its translation is CASPQGGEAFF.

CDR3 nucleotide sequence: TGTGCCAGCAGTTTCGGGGGAGGCCTCAATCAGCCCCAGCATTTT. Amino acids: CASSFGGGLNQPQHF. The chain employs TRBV27 and TRBJ1-5; D possibly corresponds to TRBD1 (5 bases). The CDR3 contains 15 residues. V dropped 3 bases and J dropped 3 bases, with 12 bases sitting between them. Germline CDR1 MNHEY, CDR2 SMNVEV (reference sequence).

This clone has only one observation. One junction end does not reproduce the germline sequence, and a read error may be involved. The chain employs TRBV2 and TRBJ2-5; 16 nucleotides line up with TRBD2. CDR3 length: 16 amino acids. The germline gives CDR1 SNHLY, CDR2 FYNNEI. DNA for the CDR3: TGTGCCAGCAGTAAAGAGGAGGGACTAGCGGGAGGGCTCAGGGACTTC. It is translated as CASSKEEGLAGGLRDF.

The genes are TRBV4-3 and TRBJ2-1; 9 bases match TRBD2. The CDR3 is 17 amino acids. CDR1 and CDR2 (germline): LGHNA, YSLEER. J gave up 3 bases and V 0 bases, and 6 bases lay outside the gene matches. CDR3 loop: CASSQEPAGGLYNEQFF. CDR3 DNA sequence: TGCGCCAGCAGCCAAGAACCCGCGGGGGGGCTCTACAATGAGCAGTTCTTC.

This clone is a singleton in its sample. The rearrangement uses TRBV11-2 and TRBJ2-7; the match to TRBD1 covers 9 bases. The junction had 6 bases not matched to a gene; V was cut back by 5 bases and J by 4 bases. Germline lookup yields CDR1 SGHAT and CDR2 FQNNGV. The CDR3 extends over 14 amino acids. Here the CDR3 reads CASSQGTGQYEQYF. For the CDR3, the DNA is TGTGCCAGCAGCCAGGGGACAGGGCAATACGAGCAGTACTTC. Variable domain in full (rest from reference TRBV11-2 and TRBJ2-7): EAGVAQSPRYKIIEKRQSVAFWCNPISGHATLYWYQQILGQGPKLLIQFQNNGVVDDSQLPKDRFSAERLKGVDSTLKIQPAKLEDSAVYLCASSQGTGQYEQYFGPGTRLTVT.

J is TRBJ2-3 and V is TRBV28; possibly TRBD2 for D (6 bases). V lost 6 bases, J lost 5 bases, and 12 bases lay in between. CDR1 is MDHEN, CDR2 SYDVKM, per germline. The CDR3 is 13 amino acids. The CDR3 DNA reads as TGTGCCAGCAGAGAAATGGGGGGAGATACGCAGTATTTT. It specifies CASREMGGDTQYF.

This clone was observed a handful of times. CDR3 DNA: TGTGCCAGCCAGCGGGAGTTCGGGCAGTTCTTC. Amino acid sequence: CASQREFGQFF. V gene TRBV7-2 combines with J gene TRBJ2-1; 8 bases fit TRBD2. CDR3 size: 11 residues. CDR1 SGHTA and CDR2 FQGNSA come from the germline V gene. Losses at the gene ends were 8 bases for V and 12 bases for J; bases not matched to a gene: 6.

The chain links TRBV30 to TRBJ1-5, with 8 bases aligning to TRBD1. The CDR3 runs to 13 residues. Germline V gives CDR1 GTSNPN, CDR2 SVGIG (reference sequence). J lost 3 bases, V lost 5 bases, and 3 bases had no gene match. The CDR3 DNA reads as TGTGCCTGGGCAGGGGGCCCCAATCAGCCCCAGCATTTT. This codes for CAWAGGPNQPQHF.

V and J are TRBV5-4 and TRBJ2-1, with D possibly matching TRBD2 (6 bases). Looked up from germline, CDR1 is SGHNT and CDR2 is YYREEE (reference sequence). The CDR3 is 15 residues long. V was pared by 0 bases and J by 5 bases, with 12 bases between. The CDR3 region has the DNA TGTGCCAGCAGCTTGGATTTGGCGGGGAACAATGAGCAGTTCTTC. This codes for CASSLDLAGNNEQFF.

The chain has TRBV14 and TRBJ1-1; D unresolved. Germline V gene sequence: CDR1 SGHDN, CDR2 FVKESK. V was cut by 0 bases and J by 3 bases, with 5 bases left in between. The CDR3 sequence is 13 residues long. This CDR3 is CASSQESYTEAFF. The CDR3 bases are TGTGCCAGCAGCCAAGAAAGCTACACTGAAGCTTTCTTT.